What follows are 26 T cell receptor beta chains derived from one specimen sequenced in a study of human thymus T cells. The thymus tissue came from resections taken during corrective heart surgery. Some clones are missing from TCRdb's copy, which holds only in-frame ones; the method was immunoSEQ multiplex PCR. The sample shows roughly 130,000 clones, around 94% of them seen only once. Material: thymus tissue. The receptors originated from a boy under two years old with a congenital heart defect but otherwise immunologically healthy.

This sequence joins TRBV6-1 and TRBJ1-3; no clear D. Germline values: CDR1 MNHNS, CDR2 SASEGT. The ends were cut back, 0 bases at V and 4 bases at J, with 13 bases in the middle. The CDR3 spans 16 residues. The CDR3 DNA reads as TGTGCCAGCAGTGAAGCGGACCGTATCGTCGGAAACACCATATATTTT. Its protein product is CASSEADRIVGNTIYF.

The chain recombines TRBV28 with TRBJ1-6; D not resolved. The V gene lost 5 bases and the J gene lost 7 bases, with 15 bases spanning the gap. Looked up from germline, CDR1 is MDHEN and CDR2 is SYDVKM. The CDR3 is 15 amino acids. The CDR3 DNA sequence: TGTGCCAGCAGTCCCCCGACGGGTCTAAATTCACCCCTCCACTTT. Translation gives CASSPPTGLNSPLHF.

The gene calls are TRBV4-1 and TRBJ2-3; D unresolved. CDR3 length: 12 amino acids. The germline V and J ends were trimmed by 4 bases and 7 bases, with 9 bases remaining between them. Germline V gene sequence: CDR1 MGHRA, CDR2 YSYEKL. This CDR3 is CASSLGTNTQYF. CDR3 nucleotides: TGCGCCAGCAGCCTCGGAACTAATACGCAGTATTTT.

The V and J genes are TRBV5-5 and TRBJ2-7; possibly TRBD1 for D (6 bases). The CDR3 is 15 amino acids. V was clipped by 0 bases and J by 6 bases, with 16 bases between them. Germline V CDR1 and CDR2: SGHKS, YYEKEE (reference sequence). The CDR3 sequence is CASSLVYRVSCEQYF. As DNA, the CDR3 is TGTGCCAGCAGCTTGGTATACAGGGTTAGTTGCGAGCAGTACTTC.

The chain carries TRBV5-1 and TRBJ1-1; D gene ambiguous. Trimming left V 4 bases short and J 1 base short, with 14 bases between. The CDR3 runs 15 residues. In germline, CDR1 is SGHRS, CDR2 YFSETQ. CDR3 nucleotides: TGCGCCAGCAGCCCTCCGGACGGAGAGAACACTGAAGCTTTCTTT. This encodes CASSPPDGENTEAFF.

This chain joins TRBV18 and TRBJ1-6; TRBD1 aligns across 10 bases. CDR3 length equals 16 residues. Trimming cost V 9 bases and J 6 bases; bases outside gene matches: 11. CDR1 and CDR2 (germline): KGHSH, LQKENI. For the CDR3, the DNA is TGTGCCAGTCGTCCCGGGACAGGGGAGGCTAATTCACCCCTCCACTTT. Residues: CASRPGTGEANSPLHF.

This chain uses TRBV11-2 with TRBJ2-6, with 8 positions matching TRBD1. Germline V gene sequence: CDR1 SGHAT, CDR2 FQNNGV. The V gene end was trimmed by 1 base and the J gene end by 2 bases; junction bases not matched to a gene: 10. The length of the CDR3 is 19 residues. CDR3 region: CASSLGFADRDAGANVLTF. In nucleotides, the CDR3 is TGTGCCAGCAGCTTAGGGTTTGCGGACAGGGACGCTGGGGCCAACGTCCTGACTTTC.

The V gene is TRBV5-1, the J gene TRBJ2-5; TRBD1 agrees at 8 bases. This CDR3 contains 13 residues. V lost 9 bases to trimming and J lost 3 bases; unmatched junction nucleotides: 7. Germline V lookup: CDR1 SGHRS, CDR2 YFSETQ. The CDR3 here is CATSLQGEETQYF. The CDR3, as DNA: TGCGCCACCTCGTTACAGGGGGAAGAGACCCAGTACTTC.

The table lists this clone with a few counts. The V call is TRBV5-4, the J call TRBJ1-2, with TRBD1 matching over 8 bases. Per germline, CDR1 SGHNT and CDR2 YYREEE (reference sequence). After removal of 4 bases from V and 1 base from J, the junction contained 12 bases not matched to a gene. CDR3 length: 17 residues. CDR3 protein: CASSRTGYPTLNYGYTF. CDR3 in DNA: TGTGCCAGCAGCCGGACAGGGTACCCGACCCTTAACTATGGCTACACCTTC.

The chain has TRBV5-1 and TRBJ1-2, with TRBD1 matching over 11 bases. The CDR3 has 17 amino acids. The germline V gene has CDR1 SGHRS and CDR2 YFSETQ. Trimming removed 4 bases from V and 4 bases from J; junction bases left unmatched: 12. The CDR3 loop is CASSSRDRGFSSYGYTF. CDR3 sequence (DNA): TGCGCCAGCAGCAGCCGGGACAGGGGGTTCTCTTCCTATGGCTACACCTTC.

The chain joins TRBV12-5 to TRBJ1-1, with 9 bases identical to TRBD1. V shed 4 bases, J shed 3 bases, and the junction held 12 bases outside the gene matches. This CDR3 comprises 17 residues. Germline lookup yields CDR1 LGHNT and CDR2 FRNRAP. CDR3 sequence: CASGSRLRDREDTEAFF. The CDR3 bases are TGTGCTAGTGGTTCTCGTCTCAGGGACAGGGAGGACACTGAAGCTTTCTTT.

The V and J genes are TRBV18 and TRBJ2-5, with D possibly being TRBD2 (5 bases). Trimming pared 3 bases from V and 1 base from J, leaving 9 bases between. The CDR3 runs to 14 residues. Germline V gene lookup returns CDR1 KGHSH and CDR2 LQKENI. In DNA, the CDR3 is TGTGCCAGCTCACCGCGGGCGGGCCAAGAGACCCAGTACTTC. It yields the protein CASSPRAGQETQYF.

The chain carries TRBV7-6 and TRBJ1-6; D perhaps matches TRBD1 (6 bases). CDR3 length: 16 amino acids. Germline V lookup: CDR1 SGHVS, CDR2 FNYEAQ. Trimming pared 0 bases from V and 8 bases from J, leaving 14 bases between. In DNA form, the CDR3 reads TGTGCCAGCAGCTTAGCCCACAGGGACGGGGATTCACCCCTCCACTTT. Residues: CASSLAHRDGDSPLHF.

V is TRBV6-1 and J is TRBJ2-5; TRBD1 might be the D (6 bases). The V gene lost 1 base and the J gene lost 1 base, with 16 bases spanning the gap. CDR1 is MNHNS, CDR2 SASEGT, per germline. The CDR3 runs to 17 residues. DNA for the CDR3: TGTGCCAGCAGTGAAGAGTCGGACAGATCTATCCAAGAGACCCAGTACTTC. Amino acid sequence: CASSEESDRSIQETQYF.

V and J are TRBV19 and TRBJ1-1; D is unresolved. The germline V and J ends were trimmed by 4 bases and 10 bases, with 13 bases remaining between them. Germline V lookup: CDR1 LNHDA, CDR2 SQIVND (reference sequence). The CDR3 contains 12 residues. The CDR3 region has the DNA TGTGCCAGTAGTAAGACGACACGGGGAGCTTTCTTT. This sequence encodes CASSKTTRGAFF.

This clone was picked up one time. V gene TRBV28 combines with J gene TRBJ1-3, with a possible D match to TRBD1 (5 bases). The CDR3 contains 20 residues. Germline V gene lookup returns CDR1 MDHEN and CDR2 SYDVKM. Trimming pared 0 bases from V and 0 bases from J, leaving 21 bases between. As DNA, the CDR3 is TGTGCCAGCAGTTTATGGGTGTCGACAGCGTATCATTTCTCTGGAAACACCATATATTTT. This codes for CASSLWVSTAYHFSGNTIYF. Together with reference TRBV28 and TRBJ1-3, the CDR3 gives the full variable domain: DVKVTQSSRYLVKRTGEKVFLECVQDMDHENMFWYRQDPGLGLRLIYFSYDVKMKEKGDIPEGYSVSREKKERFSLILESASTNQTSMYLCASSLWVSTAYHFSGNTIYFGEGSWLTVV.

The genes are TRBV5-1 and TRBJ1-5; no clear D gene. Trimming left V 1 base short and J 7 bases short, with 3 bases between. This CDR3 is built from 11 residues. CDR1 is SGHRS and CDR2 is YFSETQ in the germline V gene. This CDR3 is CASSLNQPQHF. CDR3 sequence (DNA): TGCGCCAGCAGCTTGAACCAGCCCCAGCATTTT.

This chain links TRBV7-9 with TRBJ2-5, with TRBD2 as a possible D gene (7 bases). CDR1 and CDR2 from the germline V gene are SEHNR and FQNEAQ (reference sequence). This CDR3 comprises 13 residues. V was shortened by 3 bases and J by 6 bases, with 11 bases between the two germline ends. The CDR3 DNA reads as TGTGCCAGCAGCTTTGGGAGGGGGAAGACCCAGTACTTC. It is translated as CASSFGRGKTQYF. The full variable domain, with the rest looked up from reference TRBV7-9 and TRBJ2-5, is DTGVSQNPRHKITKRGQNVTFRCDPISEHNRLYWYRQTLGQGPEFLTYFQNEAQLEKSRLLSDRFSAERPKGSFSTLEIQRTEQGDSAMYLCASSFGRGKTQYFGPGTRLLVL.

This rearrangement joins TRBV28 to TRBJ2-7; a weak D match, TRBD1 (5 bases). V dropped 6 bases and J dropped 9 bases, with 27 bases sitting between them. The CDR3 length is 16 residues. Germline V lookup: CDR1 MDHEN, CDR2 SYDVKM. CDR3 nucleotide sequence: TGTGCCAGCAGAAATAAGTTTATGTCCCCTATCCAGGGGCAGTACTTC. It translates to CASRNKFMSPIQGQYF.

This rearrangement joins TRBV18 to TRBJ1-2; D perhaps matches TRBD1 (5 bases). The CDR3 covers 15 residues. V shed 3 bases and J shed 0 bases, with 11 bases lying between them. Germline loops: CDR1 KGHSH, CDR2 LQKENI. In DNA form, the CDR3 reads TGTGCCAGCTCACCTTACCCGGGGCCTAACTATGGCTACACCTTC. Residues: CASSPYPGPNYGYTF. Supplemented by reference TRBV18 and TRBJ1-2, the full variable domain reads NAGVMQNPRHLVRRRGQEARLRCSPMKGHSHVYWYRQLPEEGLKFMVYLQKENIIDESGMPKERFSAEFPKEGPSILRIQQVVRGDSAAYFCASSPYPGPNYGYTFGSGTRLTVV.

The chain uses TRBV5-1 and TRBJ1-2; D is ambiguous. V lost 0 bases and J 3 bases, leaving 9 bases between the germline ends. The CDR3 is 14 amino acids. Germline CDR1 is SGHRS and CDR2 is YFSETQ. The CDR3 reads CASSLEVEDYGYTF. CDR3 DNA sequence: TGCGCCAGCAGCTTGGAGGTGGAGGACTATGGCTACACCTTC.

This sequence joins TRBV6-1 and TRBJ1-1; D unresolved. The ends were cut back, 1 base at V and 1 base at J, with 16 bases in the middle. The germline CDR1 and CDR2 sequences are MNHNS and SASEGT. CDR3 length: 17 residues. This CDR3 reads CASSEERETWENTEAFF. CDR3 nucleotide sequence: TGTGCCAGCAGTGAAGAGAGAGAGACCTGGGAGAACACTGAAGCTTTCTTT.

The chain couples TRBV6-5 to TRBJ1-1, with no clear D. This CDR3 is 13 amino acids long. Germline V gene lookup returns CDR1 MNHEY and CDR2 SVGAGI. The germline V and J ends were trimmed by 2 bases and 5 bases, with 9 bases remaining between them. CDR3 residues: CASSYVGGTEAFF. CDR3 bases: TGTGCCAGCAGTTACGTTGGTGGAACTGAAGCTTTCTTT.

The genes are TRBV4-3 and TRBJ2-1, with TRBD2 matching 13 bases. V dropped 5 bases and J dropped 3; count of bases not matched to a gene: 10. CDR1 is LGHNA, CDR2 YSLEER, per germline. This CDR3 is built from 18 residues. The CDR3, as DNA: TGCGCCAGCAGCACCCGGGGACTAGCGGGGACAGTCTACAATGAGCAGTTCTTC. Amino acid sequence: CASSTRGLAGTVYNEQFF.

The J gene is TRBJ2-1, the V gene TRBV2; tentatively, D is TRBD1 (7 bases). This CDR3 comprises 16 residues. Per germline, CDR1 SNHLY and CDR2 FYNNEI. Between the trimmed V and J ends, which lost 7 bases and 8 bases, there was a span of 24 bases. The CDR3 protein is CASITSRGASAHEQFF. For the CDR3, the DNA is TGTGCCAGCATTACCAGCAGGGGGGCCAGTGCCCATGAGCAGTTCTTC. Filled out from reference TRBV2 and TRBJ2-1, the complete variable domain reads EPEVTQTPSHQVTQMGQEVILRCVPISNHLYFYWYRQILGQKVEFLVSFYNNEISEKSEIFDDQFSVERPDGSNFTLKIRSTKLEDSAMYFCASITSRGASAHEQFFGPGTRLTVL.

The chain has TRBV4-1 and TRBJ1-2; the D is unclear. The V end lost 1 base, the J end lost 1 base, and 10 bases lay between the germline ends. CDR1 is MGHRA and CDR2 is YSYEKL in the germline V gene. This CDR3 has 15 amino acids. DNA of the CDR3: TGCGCCAGCAGCCAAGTGCCATCAATTAACTATGGCTACACCTTC. Translated, it gives CASSQVPSINYGYTF.